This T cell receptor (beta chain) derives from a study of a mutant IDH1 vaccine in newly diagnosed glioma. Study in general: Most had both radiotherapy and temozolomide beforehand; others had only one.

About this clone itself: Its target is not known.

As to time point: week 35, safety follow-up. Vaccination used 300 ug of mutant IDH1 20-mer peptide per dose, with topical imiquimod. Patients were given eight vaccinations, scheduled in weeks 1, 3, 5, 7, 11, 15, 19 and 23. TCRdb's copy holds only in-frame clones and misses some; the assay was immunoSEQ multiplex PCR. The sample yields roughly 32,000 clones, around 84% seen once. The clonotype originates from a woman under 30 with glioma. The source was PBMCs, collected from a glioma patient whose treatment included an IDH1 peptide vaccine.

CDR3 residues: CASSVRVSNSPLHF. As DNA, the CDR3 is TGTGCCAGCAGCGTACGAGTGAGTAATTCACCCCTCCACTTT. The chain links TRBV9 to TRBJ1-6; no clear D. This CDR3 comprises 14 residues. CDR1 and CDR2 from the germline V gene are SGDLS and YYNGEE. Trimming removed 1 base from V and 6 bases from J, with 8 bases in between.